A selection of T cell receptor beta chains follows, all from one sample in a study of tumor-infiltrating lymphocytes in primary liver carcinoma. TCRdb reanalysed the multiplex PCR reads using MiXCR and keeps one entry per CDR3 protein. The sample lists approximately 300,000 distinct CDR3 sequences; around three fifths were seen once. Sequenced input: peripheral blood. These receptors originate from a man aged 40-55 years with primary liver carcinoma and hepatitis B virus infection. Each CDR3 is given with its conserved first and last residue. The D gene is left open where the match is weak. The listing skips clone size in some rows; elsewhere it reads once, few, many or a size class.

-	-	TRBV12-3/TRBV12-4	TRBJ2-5	CASSNGGVNQEAQYF	TGTGCCAGCTCTAACGGAGGGGTCAACCAAGAGGCCCAGTACTTC
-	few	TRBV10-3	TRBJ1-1	CAISESGSSMGERKNTEAFF	TGTGCCATCAGTGAGTCGGGTTCATCTATGGGTGAAAGGAAGAACACTGAAGCTTTCTTT
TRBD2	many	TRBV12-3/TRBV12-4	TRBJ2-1	CASSATGGSGGLYNEQFF	TGTGCCAGCAGTGCCACGGGGGGTAGCGGGGGCCTCTACAATGAGCAGTTCTTC
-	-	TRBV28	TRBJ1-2	CASSLYPALDYGYTF	TGTGCCAGCAGTTTATATCCGGCCTTGGACTATGGCTACACCTTC
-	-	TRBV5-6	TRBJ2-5	CASSFGLDSQETQYF	TGTGCCAGCAGCTTTGGTTTAGACAGTCAAGAGACCCAGTACTTC
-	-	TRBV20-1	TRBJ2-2	CSARTPNTGELFF	TGCAGTGCCAGGACCCCGAACACCGGGGAGCTGTTTTTT
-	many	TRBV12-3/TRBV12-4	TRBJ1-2	CASSLDRTYGYTF	TGTGCCAGCAGCCTGGACCGAACCTATGGCTACACCTTC
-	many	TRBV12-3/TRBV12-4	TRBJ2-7	CASSPRGGPYEQYF	TGTGCCAGCAGTCCCCGTGGCGGACCATACGAGCAGTACTTC
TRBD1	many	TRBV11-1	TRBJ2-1	CASRFGQGAHEQFF	TGTGCCAGCAGGTTTGGACAGGGGGCTCATGAGCAGTTCTTC
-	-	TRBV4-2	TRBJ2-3	CATLRSALSTDTQYF	TGTGCCACCTTGCGAAGCGCACTTAGCACAGATACGCAGTATTTT
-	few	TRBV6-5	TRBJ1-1	CASSRGTEAFF	TGTGCCAGCAGCCGCGGCACTGAAGCTTTCTTT
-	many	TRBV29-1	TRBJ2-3	CSVEDPSDTQYF	TGCAGCGTTGAAGATCCATCCGATACGCAGTATTTT
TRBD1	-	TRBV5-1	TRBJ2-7	CASSLGGTGQYEQYF	TGCGCCAGCAGCTTGGGTGGGACAGGCCAGTACGAGCAGTACTTC
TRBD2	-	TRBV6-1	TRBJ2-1	CASSTLAGVEQFF	TGTGCCAGCAGCACCCTAGCGGGAGTTGAGCAGTTCTTC
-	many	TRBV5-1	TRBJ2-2	CASSSRVANTGELFF	TGCGCCAGCAGCTCCAGGGTCGCGAACACCGGGGAGCTGTTTTTT
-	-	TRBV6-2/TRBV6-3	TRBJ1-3	CTSSYSRAGGSSGNTIYF	TGTACCAGCAGTTATTCCCGTGCTGGGGGTTCCTCTGGAAACACCATATATTTT
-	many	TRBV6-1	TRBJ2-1	CASSVKWEGGEQFF	TGTGCCAGCAGTGTTAAGTGGGAGGGGGGTGAGCAGTTCTTC
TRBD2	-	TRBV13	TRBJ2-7	CASSSEGLAELYEQYF	TGTGCCAGCAGCTCCGAGGGTCTAGCGGAACTCTACGAGCAGTACTTC
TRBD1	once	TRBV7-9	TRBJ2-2	CATKNADRVVGKLFF	TGTGCCACCAAAAACGCCGACAGGGTCGTCGGGAAGCTGTTTTTT
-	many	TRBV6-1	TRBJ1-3	CASSESWRGNTIYF	TGTGCCAGCAGTGAATCTTGGAGGGGAAACACCATATATTTT
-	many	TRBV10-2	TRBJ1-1	CASSDGYSGEAFF	TGCGCCAGCAGTGATGGGTATTCGGGTGAAGCTTTCTTT
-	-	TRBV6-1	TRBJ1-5	CANQISGEPAQPQHF	TGTGCCAACCAGATTTCTGGCGAGCCGGCGCAGCCCCAGCATTTT
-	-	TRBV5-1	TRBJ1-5	CASSVNGQPQHF	TGCGCCAGCAGCGTCAATGGGCAGCCCCAGCATTTT
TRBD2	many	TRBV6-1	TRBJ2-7	CASSSGLAGEQYF	TGTGCCAGCAGCAGCGGACTAGCGGGAGAGCAGTACTTC
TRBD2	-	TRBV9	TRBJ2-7	CASSVTGTSSGEQYF	TGTGCCAGCAGCGTTACCGGGACTAGCAGCGGCGAGCAGTACTTC
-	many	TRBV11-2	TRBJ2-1	CASSLVANNEQFF	TGTGCCAGCAGCTTAGTAGCGAACAATGAGCAGTTCTTC
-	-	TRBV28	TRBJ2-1	CANSLYNEQFF	TGTGCCAACAGCCTCTACAATGAGCAGTTCTTC
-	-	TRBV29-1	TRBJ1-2	CSVGEARSGGYTF	TGCAGCGTTGGAGAAGCTAGGAGTGGAGGCTACACCTTC
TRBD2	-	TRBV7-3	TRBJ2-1	CASSPAASGIDEQFF	TGTGCCAGCAGCCCAGCGGCTAGCGGGATCGATGAGCAGTTCTTC
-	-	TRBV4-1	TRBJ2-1	CASSQVDMGFPNNEQSF	TGCGCCAGCAGCCAAGTAGACATGGGGTTTCCTAACAATGAGCAGTCCTTC
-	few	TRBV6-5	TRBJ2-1	CTSSSIKGDEQFF	TGTACCAGCAGTTCCATTAAGGGGGATGAGCAGTTCTTC
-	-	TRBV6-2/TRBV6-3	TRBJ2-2	CASSHPRVAENTGELFF	TGTGCCAGCAGTCACCCCCGAGTAGCGGAGAACACCGGGGAGCTGTTTTTT
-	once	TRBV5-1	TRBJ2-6	CASSLASGGSGANVLTF	TGCGCCAGCAGCTTGGCCTCTGGGGGCTCTGGGGCCAACGTCCTGACTTTC
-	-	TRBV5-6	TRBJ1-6	CASSLACEGSPLHF	TGTGCCAGCAGCTTGGCCTGTGAAGGTTCACCCCTCCACTTT
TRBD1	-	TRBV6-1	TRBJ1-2	CVSKDRQGGVFNYGYTF	TGTGTCAGCAAGGATCGACAGGGTGGGGTTTTTAACTATGGCTACACCTTC
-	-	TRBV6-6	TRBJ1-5	CARGPRGTNKPQHF	TGTGCCAGAGGACCGAGAGGTACCAATAAGCCCCAGCATTTT
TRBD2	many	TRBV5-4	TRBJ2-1	CASSPRRTSGRNEQFF	TGTGCCAGCAGTCCTAGACGGACTAGCGGGAGGAATGAGCAGTTCTTC
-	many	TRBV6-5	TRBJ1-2	CASTPTGTYGYTF	TGTGCCAGCACCCCAACCGGGACCTATGGCTACACCTTC
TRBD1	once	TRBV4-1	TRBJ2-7	CVSSQEATGAYEQYF	TGCGTCAGCAGCCAAGAGGCGACAGGGGCCTATGAGCAGTACTTC
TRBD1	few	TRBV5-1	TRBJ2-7	CASSDGTGGAYEQYF	TGCGCCAGCAGCGATGGAACAGGGGGCGCTTACGAGCAGTACTTC
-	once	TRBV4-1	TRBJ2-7	CTSSQTPGHGYEQHF	TGCACCAGCAGCCAAACCCCCGGACACGGCTACGAGCAGCACTTC
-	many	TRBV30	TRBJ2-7	CAWSVYGVRAYEQYF	TGTGCCTGGAGTGTCTACGGTGTGAGGGCCTACGAGCAGTACTTC